This is a list of T cell receptor beta chains from one sample in a study of T cell repertoires in cytomegalovirus infection. Their antigen targets remain unknown. TCRdb passed the reads through MiXCR, listing each CDR3 protein once. The sample holds fewer than 850,000 distinct CDR3 sequences; almost 30% are singletons and the top ten take less than 15%. Specimen: cultured CD8+ T cells from PBMCs, collected from culture after CMV antigen stimulation. The source is a human donor in good health (CMV status not recorded). Some clones in this sample may be carry-over from other donors' samples. Each CDR3 is given with its conserved first and last residue. The D gene is left open where the match is weak. Some rows mark clone size as missing; the rest say once, few, many or name a class of expanded clone.

.,TRBV7-9,.,13,TRBJ2-5,CASSLIPKETQYF,TGTGCCAGCAGCTTGATCCCTAAAGAGACCCAGTACTTC
.,TRBV9,TRBD2,16,TRBJ2-2,CASSVGGGQNTGELFF,TGTGCCAGCAGCGTAGGGGGAGGGCAGAACACCGGGGAGCTGTTTTTT
.,TRBV11-1,TRBD1,14,TRBJ1-5,CASSSGDRNQPQHF,TGTGCCAGCAGCTCGGGGGACAGGAATCAGCCCCAGCATTTT
few,TRBV12-5,.,11,TRBJ2-2,CASGSPGELFF,TGTGCTAGTGGCTCTCCCGGGGAGCTGTTTTTT
.,TRBV13,.,14,TRBJ1-1,CASSLEGEETEAFF,TGTGCCAGCAGCTTAGAAGGGGAGGAAACTGAAGCTTTCTTT
many,TRBV7-8,TRBD1,17,TRBJ2-5,CASSLDVGTGGRGTQYF,TGTGCCAGCAGCTTAGATGTCGGGACAGGGGGCAGGGGGACCCAGTACTTC
many,TRBV7-8,TRBD2,15,TRBJ2-1,CASSLGTSGGNEQFF,TGTGCCAGCAGCTTGGGGACTAGCGGGGGAAATGAGCAGTTCTTC
.,TRBV15,.,11,TRBJ2-7,CATSGSGEQYF,TGTGCCACCAGCGGTTCGGGGGAGCAGTACTTC
.,TRBV28,TRBD1,15,TRBJ1-5,CASSFPGDRGQPQHF,TGTGCCAGCAGTTTTCCCGGGGACAGGGGACAGCCCCAGCATTTT
few,TRBV10-1,.,15,TRBJ2-1,CASSFDRPAVDEQFF,TGCGCCAGCAGCTTTGACAGGCCCGCGGTGGATGAGCAGTTCTTC
few,TRBV6-1,.,13,TRBJ2-7,CASSVGLSYEQYF,TGTGCCAGCAGTGTGGGACTTTCCTACGAGCAGTACTTC
once,TRBV19,TRBD1,15,TRBJ1-3,CASETNRGSGNTIYF,TGTGCCAGCGAAACCAACAGGGGGTCTGGAAACACCATATATTTT
many,TRBV7-8,.,16,TRBJ2-7,CASSWMVGKRSYEQYF,TGTGCCAGCAGCTGGATGGTAGGGAAGCGTTCCTACGAGCAGTACTTC
.,TRBV2,.,9,TRBJ2-7,CASSSGQYF,TGTGCCAGCAGCAGCGGGCAGTACTTC
many,TRBV7-8,.,16,TRBJ1-1,CASSLGSQLMNTEAFF,TGTGCCAGCAGCTTAGGAAGCCAGCTCATGAACACTGAAGCTTTCTTT
.,TRBV27,.,17,TRBJ2-2,CASSSRYWGATTGELFF,TGTGCCAGCAGTTCACGATACTGGGGGGCGACCACCGGGGAGCTGTTTTTT
.,TRBV27,TRBD1,13,TRBJ1-6,CASKRTGDSPLHF,TGTGCCAGCAAGAGGACAGGGGATTCACCCCTCCACTTT
.,TRBV9,.,14,TRBJ2-1,CASSHRDGANEQFF,TGTGCCAGCAGCCACCGGGATGGGGCCAATGAGCAGTTCTTC
few,TRBV7-3,.,17,TRBJ2-6,CASSLTGRDSGANVLTF,TGTGCCAGCAGCTTAACGGGACGGGACTCTGGGGCCAACGTCCTGACTTTC
.,TRBV29-1,TRBD1,14,TRBJ1-2,CSVDPGTGRSGYTF,TGCAGCGTTGATCCCGGGACAGGGAGGAGTGGCTACACCTTC
few,TRBV7-3,TRBD1,15,TRBJ2-3,CASSATGGVPDTQYF,TGTGCCAGCAGCGCGACAGGGGGTGTCCCAGATACGCAGTATTTT
.,TRBV6-2/TRBV6-3,.,15,TRBJ1-4,CASSSPRDGNKKLFF,TGTGCCAGCAGTTCGCCCCGGGACGGCAATAAAAAACTGTTTTTT
few,TRBV9,TRBD1,14,TRBJ1-4,CASSTGTGNEKLFF,TGTGCCAGCAGCACCGGGACAGGGAATGAAAAACTGTTTTTT
few,TRBV19,.,15,TRBJ1-5,CASSIDPPGHQPQHF,TGTGCCAGTAGTATAGACCCGCCAGGTCATCAGCCCCAGCATTTT
few,TRBV7-6,TRBD1,17,TRBJ1-5,CASSLEGTVDPNQPQHF,TGTGCCAGCAGCTTAGAAGGGACAGTGGATCCAAATCAGCCCCAGCATTTT